The source of this TCR beta chain is a study of beta chain features in type 1 diabetes. This clone was seen only a few times. Its antigen is undetermined. As every portion of the isolated RNA was reverse transcribed, the sequencing read expressed TCRB transcripts. Data came from immunoSEQ multiplex PCR; TCRdb stores just in-frame clones and leaves some out. The sample records 250,000 or so clones, about 20% being singletons. This CDR3 is 16 amino acids long. V lost 4 bases and J 0 bases, leaving 13 bases between the germline ends. Germline CDR1 reads LNHNV; CDR2 reads YYDKDF (reference sequence). Study conclusions and caveats: TCRB CDR3s from Type 1 diabetes patients were moderately but significantly shorter in all four CD4+ subsets.

This receptor was identified in a woman in her thirties or forties with type 1 diabetes. V and J are TRBV15 and TRBJ2-1; D is possibly TRBD2 (5 bases). The sequencing input was naive CD4+ T cells from blood. The CDR3 nucleotides are TGTGCCACCAGCACCCGGACGGGGAGCTCCTACAATGAGCAGTTCTTC. Translating it yields CATSTRTGSSYNEQFF.